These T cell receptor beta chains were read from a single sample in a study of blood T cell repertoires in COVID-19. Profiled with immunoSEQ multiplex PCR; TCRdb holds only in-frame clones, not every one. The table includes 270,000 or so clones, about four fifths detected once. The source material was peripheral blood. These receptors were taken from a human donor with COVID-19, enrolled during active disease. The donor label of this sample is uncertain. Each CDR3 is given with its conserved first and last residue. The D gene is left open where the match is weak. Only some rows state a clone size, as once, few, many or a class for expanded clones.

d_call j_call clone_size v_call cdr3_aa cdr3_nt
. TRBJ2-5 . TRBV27 CASRAERGTQETQYF TGTGCCAGCAGGGCTGAAAGGGGAACCCAAGAGACCCAGTACTTC
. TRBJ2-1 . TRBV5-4 CASSRDSRSYNEQFF TGTGCCAGCAGCCGGGACTCTAGATCCTACAATGAGCAGTTCTTC
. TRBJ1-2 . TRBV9 CASSVRPGGYGYTF TGTGCCAGCAGCGTAAGGCCTGGAGGCTATGGCTACACCTTC
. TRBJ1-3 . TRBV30 CAWSVGGAGNTIYF TGTGCCTGGAGTGTGGGAGGAGCGGGAAACACCATATATTTT
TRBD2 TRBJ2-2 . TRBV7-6 CASSLAVGGTTGELFF TGTGCCAGCAGCTTAGCGGTCGGGGGGACCACCGGGGAGCTGTTTTTT
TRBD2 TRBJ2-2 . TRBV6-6 CASSLGLARNTGELFF TGTGCCAGCAGCTTAGGACTAGCGAGAAACACCGGGGAGCTGTTTTTT
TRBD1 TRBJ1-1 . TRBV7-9 CASSRDRDTEAFF TGTGCCAGCAGCCGGGACAGGGACACTGAAGCTTTCTTT
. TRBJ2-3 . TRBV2 CASSDGGGLTDTQYF TGTGCCAGCAGTGACGGCGGCGGACTCACAGATACGCAGTATTTT
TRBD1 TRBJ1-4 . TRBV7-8 CASSLGFQGQFNEKLFF TGTGCCAGCAGCTTAGGGTTTCAGGGACAGTTTAATGAAAAACTGTTTTTT
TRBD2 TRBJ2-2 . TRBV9 CASSVGLAGDRTGELFF TGTGCCAGCAGCGTCGGACTAGCGGGAGATAGAACCGGGGAGCTGTTTTTT
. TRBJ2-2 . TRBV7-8 CASSFSSRSSAGELFF TGTGCCAGCAGCTTTTCTTCAAGGTCGAGCGCCGGGGAGCTGTTTTTT
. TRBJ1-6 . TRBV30 CAWIPGPEGPLHF TGTGCCTGGATCCCCGGGCCAGAGGGACCCCTCCACTTT
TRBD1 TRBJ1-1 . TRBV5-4 CASSRGQGGTEAFF TGTGCCAGCAGCCGGGGACAGGGCGGGACTGAAGCTTTCTTT
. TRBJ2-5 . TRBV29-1 CSVARQGREGPQYF TGCAGCGTTGCAAGACAGGGTCGGGAGGGACCCCAGTACTTC
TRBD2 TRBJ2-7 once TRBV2 CASGIFGTTNAYEQYF TGTGCCAGCGGTATCTTCGGGACTACCAACGCCTACGAGCAGTACTTC
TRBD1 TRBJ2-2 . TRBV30 CASQGGQGKNTGELFF TGTGCCTCCCAAGGGGGACAGGGGAAAAACACCGGGGAGCTGTTTTTT
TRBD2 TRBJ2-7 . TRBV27 CASRGGADIWMYF TGTGCCAGCAGGGGAGGGGCTGACATCTGGATGTACTTC
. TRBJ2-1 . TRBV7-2 CASSLSTGGGNEQFF TGTGCCAGCAGCTTAAGCACAGGGGGAGGGAATGAGCAGTTCTTC
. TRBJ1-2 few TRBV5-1 CASRLGGQGPYGYTF TGCGCCAGCAGATTAGGTGGGCAGGGCCCTTATGGCTACACCTTC
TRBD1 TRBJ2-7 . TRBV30 CAWAHRDSAYEQYF TGTGCCTGGGCCCACCGGGACAGCGCCTACGAGCAGTACTTC
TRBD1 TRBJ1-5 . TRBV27 CASSLRPGGEDQPQHF TGTGCCAGCAGTTTAAGGCCAGGGGGCGAGGATCAGCCCCAGCATTTT
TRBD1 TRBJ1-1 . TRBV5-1 CASSLTGVAFF TGCGCCAGCAGCTTGACAGGGGTGGCTTTCTTT
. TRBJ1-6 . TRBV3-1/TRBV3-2 CASSQTSQNSPLHF TGTGCCAGCAGCCAGACATCTCAAAATTCACCCCTCCACTTT
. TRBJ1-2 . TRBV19 CASSPGQIRRGYTF TGTGCCAGTAGTCCAGGACAGATACGGCGGGGCTACACCTTC
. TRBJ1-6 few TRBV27 CASSPGRNNSPLHF TGTGCCAGCAGTCCAGGCCGTAATAATTCACCCCTCCACTTT
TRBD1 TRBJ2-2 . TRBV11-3 CASSKRDSRAPGELFF TGTGCCAGCAGCAAAAGGGACAGCCGGGCCCCCGGGGAGCTGTTTTTT
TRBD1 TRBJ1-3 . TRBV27 CASSFFPPGVLTGGPGGSGNTIYF TGTGCCAGCAGTTTTTTCCCGCCTGGGGTCTTGACAGGGGGCCCCGGGGGGTCTGGAAACACCATATATTTT
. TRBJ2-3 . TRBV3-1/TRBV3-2 CASSHPGTGTLYF TGTGCCAGCAGCCACCCCGGGACTGGTACGCTTTATTTT
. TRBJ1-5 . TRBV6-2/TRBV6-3 CASSYAEQPQHF TGTGCCAGCAGTTATGCGGAACAGCCCCAGCATTTT
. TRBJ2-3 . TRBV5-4 CASSLDSLSTDTQYF TGTGCCAGCAGCTTAGACAGCCTTAGCACAGATACGCAGTATTTT
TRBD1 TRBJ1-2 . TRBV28 CASSLRTGQIYGYTF TGTGCCAGCAGTTTACGGACGGGACAGATATATGGCTACACCTTC
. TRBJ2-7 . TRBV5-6 CASSLEYRTSSYEQYF TGTGCCAGCAGCTTGGAATACAGGACCAGCTCCTACGAGCAGTACTTC
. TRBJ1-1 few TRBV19 CASSIEVGMNTEAFF TGTGCCAGTAGTATCGAGGTCGGGATGAACACTGAAGCTTTCTTT